The clone carrying this T cell receptor (beta chain) was counted a few times. The sample belongs to a study of identical twins. Unique molecular identifiers were present on cDNA, and template switching added a universal primer site. TCRdb analysed the 5' RACE reads with MiXCR anew, one entry per CDR3 protein. The sample holds about 1.7 million distinct CDR3 sequences, less than 35% seen once. The CDR3 extends over 14 amino acids. The V gene lost 5 bases and the J gene lost 0 bases, with 8 bases spanning the gap. CDR1 LNHNV and CDR2 YYDKDF come from the germline V gene (reference sequence). Every sampled donor was Caucasian and healthy.

The V gene is TRBV15, the J gene TRBJ1-5, with D hard to call. The clonotype was recovered from a newborn girl in good health. The specimen was cord blood. The CDR3 sequence is CATSYFYSNQPQHF. Here the CDR3 DNA reads TGTGCCACCAGCTACTTCTATAGCAATCAGCCCCAGCATTTT.